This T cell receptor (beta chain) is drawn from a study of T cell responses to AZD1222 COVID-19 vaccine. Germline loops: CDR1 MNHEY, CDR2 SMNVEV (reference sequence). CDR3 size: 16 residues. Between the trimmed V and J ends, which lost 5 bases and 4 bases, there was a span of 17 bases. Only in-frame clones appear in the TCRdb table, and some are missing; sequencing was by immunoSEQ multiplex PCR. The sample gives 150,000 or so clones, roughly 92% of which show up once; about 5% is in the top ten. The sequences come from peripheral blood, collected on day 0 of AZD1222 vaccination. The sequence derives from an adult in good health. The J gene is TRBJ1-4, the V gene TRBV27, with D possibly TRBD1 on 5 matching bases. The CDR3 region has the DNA TGTGCCAGCAGTCCGGGGCCGGGCGGAGGTAATGAAAAACTGTTTTTT. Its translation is CASSPGPGGGNEKLFF.